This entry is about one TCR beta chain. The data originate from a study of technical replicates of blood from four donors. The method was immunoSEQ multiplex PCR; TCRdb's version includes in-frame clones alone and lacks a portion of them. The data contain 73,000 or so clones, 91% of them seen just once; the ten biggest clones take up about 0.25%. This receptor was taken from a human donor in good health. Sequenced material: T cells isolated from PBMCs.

Here the CDR3 reads CASSSLQGSGGNTIYF. In DNA form, the CDR3 reads TGTGCCAGCAGCTCTCTTCAGGGCTCCGGCGGAAACACCATATATTTT. V and J are TRBV11-2 and TRBJ1-3; D possibly corresponds to TRBD1 (5 bases). CDR1 is SGHAT and CDR2 is FQNNGV in the germline V gene. The length of the CDR3 is 16 residues. V lost 4 bases to trimming and J lost 4 bases, with 17 bases between them.